A single T cell receptor beta chain is shown here with its context. The source of the sample is a study of regulatory T cells in long-lasting Graves disease. Time point reported: persistent/refractory GD, antithyroid drugs over 5 years with positive TRAb. Construction of the TCR library relied on RNA isolated from PBMCs. EDTA tubes held roughly 9.2 milliliters of peripheral blood from each patient. There are 18 residues in the CDR3. Germline V gene sequence: CDR1 DFQATT, CDR2 SNEGSKA (reference sequence). Between the trimmed V and J ends, which lost 3 bases and 3 bases, there was a span of 27 bases. Combining iRepertoire HTBI primers with Arm-PCR of CDR3 regions, the authors built TCR beta libraries. MiXCR, applied by TCRdb to the multiplex PCR reads, yields one record per CDR3 protein. The sample has around 460,000 distinct CDR3 sequences, under 25% seen once; the top ten hold roughly 7.1%.

The clonotype was recovered from a female donor with Graves disease. The sample consisted of peripheral blood mononuclear cells (PBMCs), taken when the disease was refractory, from a patient treated with antithyroid drugs. V usage is TRBV20-1 and J usage is TRBJ2-7; TRBD1 is a possible D gene (6 bases). The CDR3 sequence: CSARNARTVPWSVYEQYF. CDR3 DNA sequence: TGCAGTGCTAGGAACGCCCGGACAGTACCTTGGTCCGTCTACGAGCAGTACTTC.